This T cell receptor beta chain was profiled in a study of cytomegalovirus exposure and HLA in healthy donors. Germline V gene sequence: CDR1 SQVTM, CDR2 ANQGSEA. With V trimmed by 7 bases and J by 7 bases, 8 bases remained unmatched. The CDR3 contains 12 residues. PCR amplification relied on 60 Vbeta primers (plus 13 Jbeta primers). The assay was immunoSEQ multiplex PCR, and TCRdb's table has in-frame clones only and misses some. This sample carries under 300,000 clones, roughly 88% of them seen once, and the ten largest clones take almost 4%. Sequenced material: PBMCs. This receptor was obtained from a man aged 35 to 55 in good health and CMV-seropositive. The chain has TRBV29-1 and TRBJ2-7; 9 positions match TRBD1. The CDR3 DNA reads as TGCAGCGGGGGACAGGGAGTGAGAGAGCAGTACTTC. This codes for CSGGQGVREQYF.